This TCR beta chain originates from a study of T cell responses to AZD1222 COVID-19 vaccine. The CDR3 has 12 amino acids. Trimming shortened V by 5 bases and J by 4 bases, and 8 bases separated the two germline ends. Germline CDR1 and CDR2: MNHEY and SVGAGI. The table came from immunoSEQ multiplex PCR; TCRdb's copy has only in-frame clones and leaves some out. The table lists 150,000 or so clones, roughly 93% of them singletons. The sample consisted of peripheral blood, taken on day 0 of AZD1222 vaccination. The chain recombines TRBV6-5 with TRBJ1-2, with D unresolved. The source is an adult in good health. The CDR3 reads CASSPNGYGYTF. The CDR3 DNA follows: TGTGCCAGCAGTCCCAACGGCTATGGCTACACCTTC.